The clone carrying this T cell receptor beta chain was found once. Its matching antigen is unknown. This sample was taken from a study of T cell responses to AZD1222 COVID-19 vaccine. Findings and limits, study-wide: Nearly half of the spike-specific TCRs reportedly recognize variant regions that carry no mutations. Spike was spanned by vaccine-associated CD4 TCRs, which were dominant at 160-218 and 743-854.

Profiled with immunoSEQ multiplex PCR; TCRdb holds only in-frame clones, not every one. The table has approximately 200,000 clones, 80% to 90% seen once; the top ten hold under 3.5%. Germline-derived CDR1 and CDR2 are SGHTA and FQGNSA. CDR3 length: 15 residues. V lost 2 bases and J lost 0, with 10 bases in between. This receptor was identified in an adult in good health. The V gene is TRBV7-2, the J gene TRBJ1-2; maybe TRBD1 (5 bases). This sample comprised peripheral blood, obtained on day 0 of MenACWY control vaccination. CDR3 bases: TGTGCCAGCAGCTTATGGGGGGGTTCTAACTATGGCTACACCTTC. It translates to CASSLWGGSNYGYTF.